This T cell receptor beta chain was captured by sequencing in a study of T cell responses to AZD1222 COVID-19 vaccine. About the study: Second-dose timings of about 4 or about 12 weeks were pooled. Study-level findings and limits: Females made up more of the donors, who were largely white British, and clonal diversity may have come out too low. In all cases, repertoires were sampled only after the peak T cell response. Spike-specific TCR breadth rose after two AZD1222 doses, and depth rose as well.

The CDR3 spans 15 residues. Per the germline V gene, CDR1 is SGHTA and CDR2 is FQGNSA. V gave up 4 bases and J gave up 2 bases, with 15 bases separating them. For this clone: Its target is not known.

Clones were sequenced by immunoSEQ multiplex PCR, and TCRdb holds only the in-frame ones, with some missing. The sample records roughly 100,000 clones, approximately 90% being singletons. The sample was peripheral blood, taken on day 0 of AZD1222 vaccination. The rearrangement joins TRBV7-2 to TRBJ2-7, with D maybe TRBD2 (6 bases). The sequence came from an adult in good health. CDR3 bases: TGTGCCAGCAGCTCCCGACTTGGCGGGACCTACGAGCAGTACTTC. Translating it yields CASSSRLGGTYEQYF.